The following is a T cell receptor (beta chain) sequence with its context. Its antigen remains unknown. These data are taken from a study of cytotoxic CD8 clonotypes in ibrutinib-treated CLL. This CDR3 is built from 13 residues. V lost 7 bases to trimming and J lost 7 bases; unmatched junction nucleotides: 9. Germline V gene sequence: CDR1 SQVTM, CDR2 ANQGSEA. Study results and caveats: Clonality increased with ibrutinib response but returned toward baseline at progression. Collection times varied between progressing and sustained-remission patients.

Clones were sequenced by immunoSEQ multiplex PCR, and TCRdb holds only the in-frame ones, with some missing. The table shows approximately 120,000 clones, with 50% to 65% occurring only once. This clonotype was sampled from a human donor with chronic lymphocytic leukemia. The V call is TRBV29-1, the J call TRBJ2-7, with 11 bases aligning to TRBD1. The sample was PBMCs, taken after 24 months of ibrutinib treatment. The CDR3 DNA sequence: TGCAGCGCTGGACAGGGGGCGCACGTTGAGCAGTACTTC. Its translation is CSAGQGAHVEQYF.